One sample yielded the 20 T cell receptor beta chains listed below, sequenced in a study of OX40 agonist ivuxolimab in advanced cancers. Using immunoSEQ multiplex PCR, the repertoire was profiled, and TCRdb retains in-frame clones only, with some absent. The table records 60,000 to 95,000 clones, about 85% of them present only once. The input for sequencing was CD4+ or CD8+ T cells sorted from blood, taken in a trial of the OX40 agonist ivuxolimab. The source of these receptors is an adult with an advanced solid tumor such as melanoma, head and neck, liver or kidney cancer.

This clone was observed a single time. This chain uses TRBV29-1 with TRBJ1-2, with D tentatively TRBD1 (5 bases). Germline V gene data show CDR1 as SQVTM and CDR2 as ANQGSEA. There are 12 residues in the CDR3. The germline V and J ends were trimmed by 4 bases and 2 bases, with 8 bases remaining between them. The CDR3 region has the DNA TGCAGCGTTGTAAAGGGGAACTATGGCTACACCTTC. It translates to CSVVKGNYGYTF.

V and J are TRBV6-5 and TRBJ1-1; D ambiguous. The germline V and J ends were trimmed by 8 bases and 2 bases, with 12 bases remaining between them. Germline loops: CDR1 MNHEY, CDR2 SVGAGI. The CDR3 runs to 13 residues. Here the CDR3 DNA reads TGTGCCAGCGGGGTTAACTTCAACACTGAAGCTTTCTTT. It specifies CASGVNFNTEAFF.

The chain's CDR3 is CASSHINLGWENTEAFF. CDR3 coding DNA: TGTGCCAGCAGCCATATAAACCTGGGTTGGGAGAACACTGAAGCTTTCTTT. The rearrangement uses TRBV14 and TRBJ1-1; D unresolved. The CDR3 covers 17 residues. V was pared by 3 bases and J by 1 base, with 18 bases between. Per germline, CDR1 SGHDN and CDR2 FVKESK. The full variable domain, its missing parts supplied by reference TRBV14 and TRBJ1-1, is EAGVTQFPSHSVIEKGQTVTLRCDPISGHDNLYWYRRVMGKEIKFLLHFVKESKQDESGMPNNRFLAERTGGTYSTLKVQPAELEDSGVYFCASSHINLGWENTEAFFGQGTRLTVV.

This sequence joins TRBV12-5 and TRBJ2-1; 8 bases line up with TRBD1. The junction had 5 bases not matched to a gene; V was cut back by 7 bases and J by 3 bases. CDR3 length equals 14 residues. Germline CDR1 LGHNT, CDR2 FRNRAP. CDR3 DNA sequence: TGTGCTAGTGTTGGCGGACAGGGCTACAATGAGCAGTTCTTC. Translation: CASVGGQGYNEQFF.

This clone has a single count. The rearrangement links TRBV10-3 to TRBJ2-2; TRBD2 aligns across 8 bases. V gave up 8 bases and J gave up 5 bases; unmatched junction bases: 7. This CDR3 comprises 14 residues. The V gene's germline CDR1 is ENHRY and CDR2 SYGVKD. The CDR3 DNA is TGTGCCATCCGGGAGGGGGGCGGTACCGGGGAGCTGTTTTTT. Its translation: CAIREGGGTGELFF.

The chain employs TRBV6-5 and TRBJ2-3; 9 bases map to TRBD2. The CDR3 has 15 amino acids. V trimming: 6 bases; J trimming: 4 bases; junction bases outside the gene matches: 8. Germline lookup yields CDR1 MNHEY and CDR2 SVGAGI. The CDR3: CASSSRGGRADTQYF. The DNA of the CDR3 is TGTGCCAGCAGCTCGCGGGGGGGCCGGGCAGATACGCAGTATTTT.

The chain recombines TRBV18 with TRBJ2-1; TRBD1 aligns across 9 bases. The V gene's germline CDR1 is KGHSH and CDR2 LQKENI. Trimming at V came to 1 base and at J to 4 bases, leaving 5 bases not matched to a gene. The CDR3 contains 16 residues. The CDR3 sequence: CASSPRFGQGYNEQFF. DNA of the CDR3: TGTGCCAGCTCACCACGTTTCGGACAGGGGTACAATGAGCAGTTCTTC.

This clone has only one observation. The chain joins TRBV6-5 to TRBJ2-7; 10 nucleotides line up with TRBD1. Trimming removed 4 bases from V and 5 bases from J; junction bases left unmatched: 8. Germline values: CDR1 MNHEY, CDR2 SVGAGI. The CDR3 length is 15 residues. DNA for the CDR3: TGTGCCAGCAGTTCTACGGGACAGGGGTCCCACGAGCAGTACTTC. Translated, it gives CASSSTGQGSHEQYF.

This chain links TRBV7-2 with TRBJ1-1, with D possibly matching TRBD1 (5 bases). V lost 4 bases and J lost 1, with 13 bases in between. Germline V gene sequence: CDR1 SGHTA, CDR2 FQGNSA. This CDR3 spans 15 amino acids. CDR3 residues: CASSSRRTGNTEAFF. DNA for the CDR3: TGTGCCAGCAGCTCCCGACGTACAGGGAACACTGAAGCTTTCTTT.

The chain joins TRBV11-2 to TRBJ2-2, with D perhaps matching TRBD1 or TRBD2 (5 bases each). CDR1 is SGHAT, CDR2 FQNNGV, per germline. The CDR3 runs to 14 residues. V lost 5 bases, J lost 6 bases, and 13 bases lay in between. The DNA for the CDR3 is TGTGCCAGCAGCCCCGGTTTGGGGGCCGGGGAGCTGTTTTTT. Its translation: CASSPGLGAGELFF.

This clone has just one count. The chain has TRBV6-1 and TRBJ2-5; D is uncertain. Trimming removed 6 bases from V and 7 bases from J, with 12 bases in between. The CDR3 is 12 amino acids. Germline values: CDR1 MNHNS, CDR2 SASEGT. This chain's CDR3 is CASRESSRTQYF. CDR3 coding DNA: TGTGCCAGCAGAGAGTCAAGCCGGACCCAGTACTTC.

A single count supports this clone. The chain uses TRBV29-1 and TRBJ1-1; 8 nucleotides agree with TRBD1. Germline-derived CDR1 and CDR2 are SQVTM and ANQGSEA. V lost 8 bases, J lost 11 bases, and 10 bases stayed unmatched. The CDR3 consists of 11 residues. The CDR3 DNA reads TGCAGCTCAAAACAGGGGGACAGGGCTTTCTTT. Amino acid sequence: CSSKQGDRAFF.

The chain employs TRBV16 and TRBJ1-5, with TRBD1 matching over 10 bases. The CDR3 extends over 17 amino acids. Germline lookup yields CDR1 KGHSY and CDR2 FQNENV. The V segment lost 6 bases and the J segment 11 bases; nucleotides outside the gene matches: 19. CDR3 amino acids: CASRDRGAPRQDVAQHF. CDR3 in DNA: TGTGCCAGCAGGGACAGGGGGGCTCCACGCCAGGATGTAGCCCAGCATTTT.

This sequence joins TRBV6-5 and TRBJ2-3, with TRBD2 identical over 7 bases. This CDR3 is built from 15 residues. V lost 6 bases, J lost 1 base, and 7 bases stayed unmatched. CDR1 is MNHEY and CDR2 is SVGAGI in the germline V gene. CDR3 in amino acids: CASRSVAGGTDTQYF. The CDR3, as DNA: TGTGCCAGCAGGTCTGTGGCGGGGGGCACAGATACGCAGTATTTT.

This chain links TRBV6-5 with TRBJ1-1; 8 bases align to TRBD1. The CDR3 length is 14 residues. Losses at the gene ends were 6 bases for V and 1 base for J; bases not matched to a gene: 4. Germline V lookup: CDR1 MNHEY, CDR2 SVGAGI. CDR3 DNA: TGTGCCAGCAGCAGGGGGCGTTCGAACACTGAAGCTTTCTTT. Translated, it gives CASSRGRSNTEAFF.

The chain has TRBV18 and TRBJ1-1; no clear D. From germline, CDR1 is KGHSH and CDR2 LQKENI. The V end lost 2 bases, the J end lost 6 bases, and 10 bases lay between the germline ends. The CDR3 is 13 residues long. CDR3: CASSPRGGPEAFF. CDR3 sequence (DNA): TGTGCCAGCTCACCAAGAGGTGGCCCTGAAGCTTTCTTT. Full variable domain (remainder filled in from reference TRBV18 and TRBJ1-1): NAGVMQNPRHLVRRRGQEARLRCSPMKGHSHVYWYRQLPEEGLKFMVYLQKENIIDESGMPKERFSAEFPKEGPSILRIQQVVRGDSAAYFCASSPRGGPEAFFGQGTRLTVV.

This chain joins TRBV30 and TRBJ1-2; 10 bases line up with TRBD1. This CDR3 region has 14 residues. Germline V CDR1 and CDR2: GTSNPN, SVGIG (reference sequence). V trimming: 6 bases; J trimming: 7 bases; junction bases outside the gene matches: 11. The CDR3 sequence is CACFPGTGESGYTF. For the CDR3, the DNA is TGTGCCTGCTTTCCCGGGACAGGGGAATCTGGCTACACCTTC.

This clone appeared a single time. The chain joins TRBV5-1 to TRBJ1-4; D possibly corresponds to TRBD1 (5 bases). This CDR3 has 16 residues. The germline V and J ends were trimmed by 1 base and 2 bases, with 12 bases remaining between them. Germline-derived CDR1 and CDR2 are SGHRS and YFSETQ. The CDR3 loop reads CASSLLGARTNEKLFF. Here the CDR3 DNA reads TGCGCCAGCAGCTTGCTAGGGGCCAGGACTAATGAAAAACTGTTTTTT.

The V call is TRBV7-9, the J call TRBJ2-3, with 10 bases identical to TRBD2. The V gene's germline CDR1 is SEHNR and CDR2 FQNEAQ (reference sequence). The CDR3 runs 16 residues. After removal of 1 base from V and 0 bases from J, the junction contained 1 base not matched to a gene. CDR3 in DNA: TGTGCCAGCAGCTTAGTACTAGCGGGGAGCACAGATACGCAGTATTTT. Residues: CASSLVLAGSTDTQYF.

This clone came up a few times. J is TRBJ1-1 and V is TRBV29-1; 7 bases match TRBD1. The CDR3 totals 13 residues. Germline-derived CDR1 and CDR2 are SQVTM and ANQGSEA. The V gene end was trimmed by 7 bases and the J gene end by 0 bases; junction bases not matched to a gene: 5. The CDR3 nucleotides are TGCAGCGCAGGGACAGCCATGAACACTGAAGCTTTCTTT. It specifies CSAGTAMNTEAFF.